Listed below are T cell receptor beta chains from one sample, sequenced in a study. TCRdb ran MiXCR on the RT-PCR reads and lists one entry per CDR3 protein. Of 650,000 to 800,000 distinct CDR3 sequences detected, around 14% appear once; the ten largest clones hold roughly 3.9%. The sequenced sample was memory CD4+ T cells from blood. These TCRs come from a female donor in good health, serving as a healthy control. Each CDR3 is given with its conserved first and last residue. D genes are given only for firm matches. For some rows the clone size is stated as once, few or many, or as a class when expanded; others skip it.

CDR3 protein: CSARTGLQETQYF
CDR3 DNA: TGCAGTGCTAGGACAGGTCTCCAAGAGACCCAGTACTTC
D gene: NA
clone size: many
V gene: TRBV20-1
J gene: TRBJ2-5

CDR3 protein: CASSEEAGTSGALGQYF
CDR3 DNA: TGTGCCAGCAGCGAGGAGGCCGGGACTAGCGGGGCCTTGGGGCAGTATTTT
D gene: TRBD2
clone size: few
V gene: TRBV6-4
J gene: TRBJ2-3

CDR3 protein: CSARTLADTQYF
CDR3 DNA: TGCAGTGCTCGTACCCTCGCAGATACGCAGTATTTT
D gene: NA
clone size: many
V gene: TRBV20-1
J gene: TRBJ2-3

CDR3 protein: CASSHRGGDTEAFF
CDR3 DNA: TGTGCCAGTAGTCACAGGGGCGGGGACACTGAAGCTTTCTTT
D gene: TRBD1
clone size: NA
V gene: TRBV19
J gene: TRBJ1-1

CDR3 protein: CASSLGLAATTQYF
CDR3 DNA: TGTGCCAGCAGTTTAGGTCTAGCGGCTACCACCCAGTACTTC
D gene: TRBD2
clone size: many
V gene: TRBV6-5
J gene: TRBJ2-5

CDR3 protein: CATGSRDRVDTQYF
CDR3 DNA: TGTGCCACAGGCTCGAGGGACAGGGTAGATACGCAGTATTTT
D gene: TRBD1
clone size: many
V gene: TRBV10-3
J gene: TRBJ2-3

CDR3 protein: CASSYQAGNTGELFF
CDR3 DNA: TGTGCCAGCAGTTATCAGGCGGGGAACACCGGGGAGCTGTTTTTT
D gene: NA
clone size: NA
V gene: TRBV6-2/TRBV6-3
J gene: TRBJ2-2

CDR3 protein: CASGEAWEQYF
CDR3 DNA: TGTGCCAGCGGCGAGGCCTGGGAGCAGTACTTC
D gene: NA
clone size: few
V gene: TRBV28
J gene: TRBJ2-7

CDR3 protein: CASSLENEGDTQYF
CDR3 DNA: TGCGCCAGCAGCTTGGAGAATGAGGGAGATACGCAGTATTTT
D gene: NA
clone size: few
V gene: TRBV5-1
J gene: TRBJ2-3

CDR3 protein: CASSQVRLGTPQYF
CDR3 DNA: TGCGCCAGCAGCCAAGTCCGGTTGGGGACTCCACAGTATTTT
D gene: NA
clone size: few
V gene: TRBV4-3
J gene: TRBJ2-3